The 20 T cell receptor beta chains below come from one sample, sequenced in a study of graft-versus-host responses after intestinal transplantation. Antigen specificity for these receptors is unknown. The repertoire was sequenced with immunoSEQ multiplex PCR; TCRdb's copy has only in-frame clones and lacks some. Counted here are about 89,000 clones, approximately 94% occurring once; the ten biggest clones make up 2% to 2.5%. The specimen comprised unstimulated CD8+ T cells sorted from spleen or lymph node cells, sampled before intestinal transplant. The receptors here all came from a human donor who received an intestinal transplant.

V and J are TRBV29-1 and TRBJ2-1, with 8 nucleotides matching TRBD2. Germline CDR1 reads SQVTM; CDR2 reads ANQGSEA. Trimming took 2 bases from V and 12 from J; bases not matched to a gene: 3. The CDR3 covers 11 residues. CDR3 sequence reads: CSVESGSGQFF. CDR3 DNA sequence: TGCAGCGTTGAAAGCGGGAGTGGGCAGTTCTTC.

The chain joins TRBV7-8 to TRBJ1-1, with TRBD1 as a possible D gene (5 bases). V lost 5 bases and J lost 11, with 24 bases in between. The CDR3 extends over 15 amino acids. Germline V gene lookup returns CDR1 SGHVS and CDR2 FQNEAQ. The CDR3 bases are TGTGCCAGCAGCCCCGCCGGGGACTTTAGGACGTGGGCTTTCTTT. Amino acids: CASSPAGDFRTWAFF.

The gene calls are TRBV5-4 and TRBJ2-3, with 10 bases identical to TRBD2. Germline loops: CDR1 SGHNT, CDR2 YYREEE (reference sequence). CDR3 size: 17 residues. V shed 4 bases, J shed 5 bases, and the junction held 13 bases outside the gene matches. The CDR3 DNA sequence: TGTGCCAGCAGCCCGAGGAAAAGCGGGGGGGGCGGAGATACGCAGTATTTT. The encoded protein is CASSPRKSGGGGDTQYF.

The V call is TRBV13, the J call TRBJ2-1, with 8 nucleotides matching TRBD2. The V gene end was trimmed by 0 bases and the J gene end by 5 bases; junction bases not matched to a gene: 3. Germline lookup yields CDR1 PRHDT and CDR2 FYEKMQ (reference sequence). This CDR3 region has 15 residues. CDR3 region: CASSLGYSGDNEQFF. CDR3 nucleotide sequence: TGTGCCAGCAGCTTAGGGTATAGCGGGGACAATGAGCAGTTCTTC.

This clone appeared once. The V gene is TRBV4-1, the J gene TRBJ2-1; TRBD2 matches 16 bases. The CDR3 consists of 21 residues. Germline assignment: CDR1 MGHRA and CDR2 YSYEKL. Losses at the gene ends were 5 bases for V and 9 bases for J; bases not matched to a gene: 22. The CDR3 DNA reads as TGCGCCAGCAGCGCAAGATCGGCCGGGACTAGCGGGGGGGCCAGAGTCGGTGAGCAGTTCTTC. Translated: CASSARSAGTSGGARVGEQFF.

This clone was observed once. V is TRBV13 and J is TRBJ1-6, with D unclear. Per germline, CDR1 PRHDT and CDR2 FYEKMQ (reference sequence). V was pared by 5 bases and J by 3 bases, with 14 bases between. The CDR3 has 16 residues. The CDR3 region has the DNA TGTGCCAGCAGCCCTTCGGGATTAGACTATAATTCACCCCTCCACTTT. It codes for CASSPSGLDYNSPLHF.

This chain joins TRBV7-6 and TRBJ2-1; D might be TRBD1 (5 bases). Trimming removed 5 bases from V and 8 bases from J, with 16 bases in between. CDR3 length: 14 residues. Germline CDR1 SGHVS, CDR2 FNYEAQ. CDR3 loop: CASSTTLGVHEQFF. CDR3 sequence (DNA): TGTGCCAGCAGCACCACTTTAGGGGTTCATGAGCAGTTCTTC.

The genes are TRBV2 and TRBJ2-5; TRBD1 matches 8 bases. Germline trimming cut 2 bases from V and 5 bases from J; bases unmatched to any gene: 7. The CDR3 is 15 amino acids. Germline V lookup: CDR1 SNHLY, CDR2 FYNNEI. CDR3 DNA sequence: TGTGCCAGCAGTGAAACAGGACAGGGAGTTGAGACCCAGTACTTC. This codes for CASSETGQGVETQYF.

The rearrangement links TRBV7-9 to TRBJ2-7; 7 nucleotides line up with TRBD1. The CDR3 has 14 residues. The J segment lost 3 bases and the V segment lost 0 bases, leaving 2 bases of the junction unmatched. Germline V gene sequence: CDR1 SEHNR, CDR2 FQNEAQ (reference sequence). CDR3: CASSLAGTDYEQYF. CDR3 DNA sequence: TGTGCCAGCAGCTTAGCCGGGACAGACTACGAGCAGTACTTC.

V and J are TRBV30 and TRBJ1-4; no firm D call. Looked up from germline, CDR1 is GTSNPN and CDR2 is SVGIG (reference sequence). This CDR3 comprises 15 residues. V lost 3 bases, J lost 0 bases, and 11 bases lay in between. The DNA for the CDR3 is TGTGCCTGGAGCCTAGTAGGAGCAACTAATGAAAAACTGTTTTTT. Amino acid sequence: CAWSLVGATNEKLFF.

The genes are TRBV15 and TRBJ2-6; D not resolved. CDR1 and CDR2 from the germline V gene are LNHNV and YYDKDF (reference sequence). This CDR3 comprises 15 residues. Trimming took off 10 bases at V and 0 bases at J, with 13 bases between the two ends. The CDR3 nucleotides are TGTGCCAGTAGCAGTCGGAGCTCTGGGGCCAACGTCCTGACTTTC. It encodes CASSSRSSGANVLTF.

The rearrangement joins TRBV9 to TRBJ2-1; D remains ambiguous. Germline values: CDR1 SGDLS, CDR2 YYNGEE. V lost 0 bases and J 5 bases, leaving 9 bases between the germline ends. The CDR3 loop spans 14 amino acids. The CDR3: CASSVGNSHNEQFF. The DNA for the CDR3 is TGTGCCAGCAGCGTAGGGAATAGCCACAATGAGCAGTTCTTC.

This clone was seen only once. The CDR3 reads CSVPKTSGTGYMNTEAFF. The CDR3 DNA reads TGCAGCGTACCAAAAACGTCCGGGACAGGGTACATGAACACTGAAGCTTTCTTT. The chain uses TRBV29-1 and TRBJ1-1; the match to TRBD1 covers 9 bases. J gave up 0 bases and V 6 bases, and 17 bases lay outside the gene matches. The CDR3 length is 18 residues. CDR1 SQVTM and CDR2 ANQGSEA come from the germline V gene.

This clone was observed a handful of times. The chain has TRBV10-3 and TRBJ2-3, with TRBD2 matching over 8 bases. This CDR3 has 15 residues. CDR1 and CDR2 from the germline V gene are ENHRY and SYGVKD. Germline trimming cut 7 bases from V and 1 base from J; bases unmatched to any gene: 7. The CDR3 here is CAITPGTRGTDTQYF. The CDR3 nucleotides read TGTGCCATCACCCCCGGGACTAGAGGCACAGATACGCAGTATTTT.

Here the CDR3 reads CASSYTSGQETQYF. CDR3 DNA: TGTGCCAGCAGCTATACTAGCGGCCAAGAGACCCAGTACTTC. The V gene is TRBV5-4, the J gene TRBJ2-5; 8 bases line up with TRBD2. This CDR3 comprises 14 residues. The V gene end was trimmed by 3 bases and the J gene end by 1 base; junction bases not matched to a gene: 2. CDR1 is SGHNT, CDR2 YYREEE, per germline (reference sequence).

The chain couples TRBV9 to TRBJ2-2, with D possibly matching TRBD2 (6 bases). V was shortened by 3 bases and J by 4 bases, with 13 bases between the two germline ends. The CDR3 extends over 15 amino acids. The V gene's germline CDR1 is SGDLS and CDR2 YYNGEE. Written as DNA, the CDR3 is TGTGCCAGCAGCGAACCGGGACTGCCCACCGGGGAGCTGTTTTTT. Amino acid sequence: CASSEPGLPTGELFF.

V and J are TRBV7-8 and TRBJ2-7; D is unclear. Germline lookup yields CDR1 SGHVS and CDR2 FQNEAQ. V was pared by 5 bases and J by 2 bases, with 4 bases between. The CDR3 runs 11 residues. CDR3 sequence (DNA): TGTGCCAGCAGCGCGACCTACGAGCAGTACTTC. Its translation: CASSATYEQYF.

This rearrangement joins TRBV4-3 to TRBJ2-1; maybe TRBD2 (6 bases). The germline V gene encodes CDR1 LGHNA and CDR2 YSLEER. The CDR3 loop spans 16 amino acids. The V end was cut by 4 bases, the J end by 4 bases, with 17 bases between. CDR3 sequence (DNA): TGCGCCAGCAGCCCTCGCTCGGAGGGGAGTTACAATGAGCAGTTCTTC. Protein sequence: CASSPRSEGSYNEQFF.

V and J are TRBV7-6 and TRBJ2-5, with D possibly TRBD2 on 6 matching bases. V lost 5 bases, J lost 6 bases, and 13 bases lay in between. The CDR3 length is 13 residues. Germline V gene data show CDR1 as SGHVS and CDR2 as FNYEAQ. CDR3: CASSPPGEQTQYF. In nucleotides, the CDR3 is TGTGCCAGCAGCCCCCCGGGGGAGCAGACCCAGTACTTC.

The chain is built from TRBV2 and TRBJ2-2; D may be TRBD2 (6 bases). This CDR3 has 16 residues. Germline V gene data show CDR1 as SNHLY and CDR2 as FYNNEI. V dropped 6 bases and J dropped 2 bases, with 16 bases sitting between them. As DNA, the CDR3 is TGTGCCAGCAGCCCTCGGGAGACAGCAAACACCGGGGAGCTGTTTTTT. Translated, it gives CASSPRETANTGELFF.